This T cell receptor (beta chain) was captured by sequencing in a study of cytomegalovirus exposure and HLA in healthy donors. Study-wide results and limits: Certain indistinguishable V segments, among them TRBV6-2 and TRBV6-3, were excluded. Among CMV-associated TCR beta chains, most appeared HLA-restricted in a later analysis. Follow-up analysis later connected one missense variant in DCLRE1C with trimming of TCR beta V- and J-genes.

Likely unrecorded immune exposures existed in these nominally healthy donors. As regards this clone: The antigen is undetermined.

With 0 bases removed from V and 3 bases from J, the gap between germline ends came to 6 bases. The CDR3 totals 14 residues. CDR1 is LNHNV and CDR2 is YYDKDF in the germline V gene (reference sequence). This PCR relied on a set of 60 Vbeta primers and 13 Jbeta primers. The assay was immunoSEQ multiplex PCR, and TCRdb's table has in-frame clones only and misses some. The data show 90,000 to 95,000 clones, with around 81% seen just once and roughly 0.63% held by the top ten. This TCR derives from a man younger than 45 in good health and CMV-seronegative. The chain combines TRBV15 with TRBJ1-3; D gene ambiguous. Sequencing used PBMCs. The CDR3 here is CATSRDTDGNTIYF. The CDR3 DNA follows: TGTGCCACCAGCAGAGACACAGATGGAAACACCATATATTTT.